The 32 T cell receptor beta chains below come from one sample, sequenced in a study of blood T cell repertoires in COVID-19. TCRdb's table, derived via immunoSEQ multiplex PCR, lists solely in-frame clones and lacks some. The table has over 250,000 clones, 90% seen once. Source material: PBMCs or T cells enriched from blood (not recorded which). These receptors all stem from a woman aged 25-40 years who had recovered from COVID-19.

The chain joins TRBV28 to TRBJ2-1; the match to TRBD2 covers 7 bases. The germline gives CDR1 MDHEN, CDR2 SYDVKM. With V trimmed by 3 bases and J by 4 bases, 6 bases remained unmatched. CDR3 length: 15 residues. CDR3 residues: CASSLDGRKYNEQFF. CDR3 coding DNA: TGTGCCAGCAGTTTGGACGGGAGGAAGTACAATGAGCAGTTCTTC.

The rearrangement uses TRBV24-1 and TRBJ2-3, with D unclear. This CDR3 contains 15 residues. Per the germline V gene, CDR1 is KGHDR and CDR2 is SFDVKD. V shed 6 bases and J shed 0 bases, with 12 bases lying between them. CDR3 sequence (DNA): TGTGCCACCAGTCCGCGGAGTACAAGCACAGATACGCAGTATTTT. Its protein is CATSPRSTSTDTQYF.

The V call is TRBV6-5, the J call TRBJ2-7; D is uncertain. Trimming pared 3 bases from V and 3 bases from J, leaving 12 bases between. Germline V gene data show CDR1 as MNHEY and CDR2 as SVGAGI. This CDR3 has 14 amino acids. CDR3: CASSYIPGHYEQYF. The CDR3 DNA reads TGTGCCAGCAGTTATATCCCAGGCCACTACGAGCAGTACTTC.

The chain employs TRBV21-1 and TRBJ1-1. TRBV21-1 is a pseudogene locus. The CDR3 runs 15 residues. CDR3 protein: CASTRDCVCGTEAFF. For the CDR3, the DNA is TGTGCCAGCACAAGGGACTGTGTATGTGGCACTGAAGCTTTCTTT.

The gene calls are TRBV15 and TRBJ2-7; the D gene is possibly TRBD2 (5 bases). The length of the CDR3 is 14 residues. Germline CDR1 reads LNHNV; CDR2 reads YYDKDF (reference sequence). Trimming cost V 3 bases and J 0 bases, with 9 bases left between them. CDR3 sequence: CATSRSGDSYEQYF. In DNA, the CDR3 is TGTGCCACCAGCAGGTCCGGGGACTCCTACGAGCAGTACTTC.

This rearrangement joins TRBV20-1 to TRBJ1-1; no clear D. CDR3 length: 14 amino acids. Germline CDR1 is DFQATT and CDR2 is SNEGSKA (reference sequence). V was clipped by 3 bases and J by 3 bases, with 14 bases between them. The CDR3 sequence: CSASGGIGHTEAFF. The DNA for the CDR3 is TGCAGTGCTAGTGGCGGGATTGGGCACACTGAAGCTTTCTTT.

This rearrangement joins TRBV18 to TRBJ2-6; 8 bases align to TRBD1. Losses at the gene ends were 5 bases for V and 0 bases for J; bases not matched to a gene: 6. The CDR3 extends over 17 amino acids. Germline lookup yields CDR1 KGHSH and CDR2 LQKENI. The CDR3 reads CASSLGQGHSGANVLTF. CDR3 nucleotide sequence: TGTGCCAGCTCATTAGGACAGGGACACTCTGGGGCCAACGTCCTGACTTTC.

Note on this clone: Relative to the germline gene, one junction end is altered; a read error may explain this. The chain links TRBV7-8 to TRBJ1-1; 10 positions agree with TRBD1. CDR1 is SGHVS and CDR2 is FQNEAQ in the germline V gene. The CDR3 loop spans 17 amino acids. The CDR3 is CASSLVGTGDLKTEAFF. The CDR3 nucleotides read TGTGCCAGCAGCTTAGTTGGGACAGGGGATTTGAAAACTGAAGCTTTCTTT.

In DNA form, the CDR3 reads TGTGCCAGCAGCCACCAGGGCAGCGCTAACTATGGCTACACCTTC. Encoded protein: CASSHQGSANYGYTF. The J gene is TRBJ1-2, the V gene TRBV5-5; a weak D match, TRBD1 (5 bases). Germline V gene data show CDR1 as SGHKS and CDR2 as YYEKEE (reference sequence). Between the trimmed V and J ends, which lost 4 bases and 0 bases, there was a span of 13 bases. The CDR3 loop spans 15 amino acids. Based on the CDR3 plus reference TRBV5-5 and TRBJ1-2, the full variable domain is DAGVTQSPTHLIKTRGQQVTLRCSPISGHKSVSWYQQVLGQGPQFIFQYYEKEERGRGNFPDRFSARQFPNYSSELNVNALLLGDSALYLCASSHQGSANYGYTFGSGTRLTVV.

The rearrangement joins TRBV24-1 to TRBJ1-6; D gene ambiguous. V gave up 9 bases and J gave up 7 bases, with 12 bases separating them. The CDR3 sequence is 13 residues long. Germline V gene lookup returns CDR1 KGHDR and CDR2 SFDVKD. The CDR3 sequence: CATAREFNSPLHF. The CDR3 DNA reads TGTGCCACCGCTAGAGAATTCAATTCACCCCTCCACTTT.

This clone showed up just once. The rearrangement links TRBV6-5 to TRBJ1-5; D not certain. The CDR3 runs to 13 residues. CDR1 is MNHEY, CDR2 SVGAGI, per germline. Trimming pared 7 bases from V and 7 bases from J, leaving 14 bases between. The CDR3 DNA sequence: TGTGCCAGCACGAACCAGGTCCGGCAGCCCCAGCATTTT. Protein product: CASTNQVRQPQHF.

The V and J genes are TRBV7-3 and TRBJ2-1; TRBD2 might be the D (5 bases). Germline V CDR1 and CDR2: SGHTA, FQGTGA. This CDR3 contains 11 residues. The ends were cut back, 2 bases at V and 9 bases at J, with 5 bases in the middle. The CDR3 sequence: CASSLGSEQFF. The CDR3 DNA is TGTGCCAGCAGCTTAGGGAGTGAGCAGTTCTTC.

The chain recombines TRBV14 with TRBJ2-3, with a weak D call TRBD2 (5 bases). Looked up from germline, CDR1 is SGHDN and CDR2 is FVKESK. The V gene lost 4 bases and the J gene lost 2 bases, with 10 bases spanning the gap. The CDR3 runs to 14 residues. The CDR3 spells CASSPADFTDTQYF. The CDR3 DNA reads TGTGCCAGCAGCCCGGCGGACTTCACAGATACGCAGTATTTT.

V usage is TRBV28 and J usage is TRBJ2-7, with 7 bases fitting TRBD2. The V gene end was trimmed by 2 bases and the J gene end by 4 bases; junction bases not matched to a gene: 5. Germline CDR1 and CDR2: MDHEN and SYDVKM. This CDR3 is built from 14 residues. Written as DNA, the CDR3 is TGTGCCAGCAGTTTAGCGGGAGTTCGGTACGAGCAGTACTTC. This sequence encodes CASSLAGVRYEQYF.

The chain links TRBV6-5 to TRBJ1-5, with TRBD1 matching over 8 bases. CDR3 length: 14 amino acids. With V trimmed by 8 bases and J by 7 bases, 10 bases remained unmatched. Looked up from germline, CDR1 is MNHEY and CDR2 is SVGAGI. CDR3 loop: CASGPDRGRQPQHF. CDR3 bases: TGTGCCAGCGGACCAGACAGGGGCAGGCAGCCCCAGCATTTT.

This chain joins TRBV30 and TRBJ2-1; 8 nucleotides match TRBD1. V shed 3 bases and J 6 bases; nucleotides not matched to a gene: 16. The CDR3 consists of 17 residues. Germline CDR1 is GTSNPN and CDR2 is SVGIG (reference sequence). In DNA form, the CDR3 reads TGTGCCTGGAGAACATTGACAGGGGATAACGTACTCAATGAGCAGTTCTTC. This translates into CAWRTLTGDNVLNEQFF.

This chain uses TRBV5-1 with TRBJ2-3; 11 nucleotides line up with TRBD2. V gave up 4 bases and J gave up 0 bases; unmatched junction bases: 10. In germline, CDR1 is SGHRS, CDR2 YFSETQ. This CDR3 has 18 residues. This CDR3 is CASSATTSGSASTDTQYF. CDR3 nucleotide sequence: TGCGCCAGCAGCGCAACAACTAGCGGGAGCGCTAGCACAGATACGCAGTATTTT.

The genes are TRBV11-2 and TRBJ2-1, with 10 positions matching TRBD2. Germline V lookup: CDR1 SGHAT, CDR2 FQNNGV. V was pared by 5 bases and J by 3 bases, with 7 bases of the junction left unmatched. The CDR3 sequence is 16 residues long. CDR3 bases: TGTGCCAGCAGCCGATCCGGACTAGCGGACTACAATGAGCAGTTCTTC. Its protein product is CASSRSGLADYNEQFF. The complete variable domain, with remaining parts taken from reference TRBV11-2 and TRBJ2-1, reads EAGVAQSPRYKIIEKRQSVAFWCNPISGHATLYWYQQILGQGPKLLIQFQNNGVVDDSQLPKDRFSAERLKGVDSTLKIQPAKLEDSAVYLCASSRSGLADYNEQFFGPGTRLTVL.

V usage is TRBV6-5 and J usage is TRBJ2-6; 7 nucleotides align to TRBD1. The CDR3 spans 13 residues. In germline, CDR1 is MNHEY, CDR2 SVGAGI. Losses at the gene ends were 8 bases for V and 6 bases for J; bases not matched to a gene: 4. For the CDR3, the DNA is TGTGCCAGCGCGACAGGGATGGCCAACGTCCTGACTTTC. It specifies CASATGMANVLTF.

The chain is built from TRBV19 and TRBJ1-1; D unresolved. Germline CDR1 reads LNHDA; CDR2 reads SQIVND (reference sequence). V lost 3 bases, J lost 5 bases, and 7 bases lay in between. The CDR3 runs 12 residues. The CDR3 coding sequence is TGTGCCAGTAGTATCGCGGGGACTGAAGCTTTCTTT. It specifies CASSIAGTEAFF.

The chain recombines TRBV28 with TRBJ2-7; 9 bases agree with TRBD1. V shed 2 bases, J shed 4 bases, and the junction held 0 bases outside the gene matches. CDR1 MDHEN and CDR2 SYDVKM come from the germline V gene. The CDR3 extends over 13 amino acids. CDR3 sequence reads: CASSLGQGYEQYF. The CDR3 region has the DNA TGTGCCAGCAGTTTAGGACAGGGGTACGAGCAGTACTTC.

The chain uses TRBV29-1 and TRBJ2-3, with D possibly TRBD1 on 5 matching bases. Germline V lookup: CDR1 SQVTM, CDR2 ANQGSEA. Trimming shortened V by 7 bases and J by 0 bases, and 14 bases separated the two germline ends. The CDR3 covers 14 residues. CDR3: CSGAQGPSTDTQYF. The CDR3 DNA reads TGCAGCGGGGCTCAGGGCCCTAGCACAGATACGCAGTATTTT.

CDR3 region: CASSRGQINEQFF. CDR3 bases: TGTGCCAGCAGCAGGGGCCAGATTAATGAGCAGTTCTTC. The chain is built from TRBV3-1 (or the pseudogene TRBV3-2) and TRBJ2-1, with a tentative D call TRBD1 (5 bases). Germline CDR1 and CDR2: LGHDT and YNNKEL (reference sequence). The V gene lost 5 bases and the J gene lost 7 bases, with 12 bases spanning the gap. This CDR3 comprises 13 residues.

In DNA form, the CDR3 reads TGTGCCACCAGCAGAGATAGGGCAGGGCCTGAAGCTTTCTTT. Residues: CATSRDRAGPEAFF. The chain has TRBV15 and TRBJ1-1, with D tentatively TRBD1 (5 bases). V dropped 0 bases and J dropped 6 bases, with 11 bases sitting between them. The germline V gene has CDR1 LNHNV and CDR2 YYDKDF (reference sequence). This CDR3 has 14 residues.

The count of this clone is one. The V call is TRBV18, the J call TRBJ2-1; no definite D call. Looked up from germline, CDR1 is KGHSH and CDR2 is LQKENI. The V end lost 2 bases, the J end lost 7 bases, and 6 bases lay between the germline ends. The CDR3 totals 12 residues. The CDR3 DNA follows: TGTGCCAGCTCACCAACGAGTAATGAGCAGTTCTTC. Its protein product is CASSPTSNEQFF.

The J gene is TRBJ1-5, the V gene TRBV28; 10 nucleotides match TRBD1. The V and J ends lost 4 bases and 6 bases, in that order; junction bases with no gene match: 3. The CDR3 contains 14 residues. From germline, CDR1 is MDHEN and CDR2 SYDVKM. The CDR3 DNA reads TGTGCCAGCAGTTCGGGACAGGGGAGTCAGCCCCAGCATTTT. Its protein product is CASSSGQGSQPQHF. The whole variable domain, filled in from reference TRBV28 and TRBJ1-5, reads DVKVTQSSRYLVKRTGEKVFLECVQDMDHENMFWYRQDPGLGLRLIYFSYDVKMKEKGDIPEGYSVSREKKERFSLILESASTNQTSMYLCASSSGQGSQPQHFGDGTRLSIL.

The gene calls are TRBV12-3 or TRBV12-4 and TRBJ2-1; no clear D. This CDR3 is built from 13 residues. Between the trimmed V and J ends, which lost 6 bases and 4 bases, there was a span of 10 bases. CDR3 residues: CASSRFTYNEQFF. In DNA form, the CDR3 reads TGTGCCAGCAGCCGCTTTACATACAATGAGCAGTTCTTC.

This clone showed up many times. The chain has TRBV7-9 and TRBJ2-7; tentative D call: TRBD2 (6 bases). CDR3 length: 14 amino acids. Trimming stripped 10 bases from V and 0 bases from J, with 16 bases between. Germline V gene data show CDR1 as SEHNR and CDR2 as FQNEAQ (reference sequence). CDR3 in DNA: TGTGCCACCTCGGGGGAGGACAACTCCTACGAGCAGTACTTC. It codes for CATSGEDNSYEQYF.

The gene calls are TRBV6-2 or TRBV6-3 and TRBJ1-5; no definite D call. Trimming took 4 bases from V and 1 from J, leaving 17 bases between them. CDR3 length equals 17 residues. Germline loops: CDR1 MNHEY, CDR2 SVGEGT. In DNA, the CDR3 is TGTGCCAGCAGTTTGATCGCAACCGGACTGAGCAATCAGCCCCAGCATTTT. Its translation: CASSLIATGLSNQPQHF.

CDR3 sequence (DNA): TGTGCCAGCAGCTTGGGGGACAGGGGATTGGCGAACTATGGCTACACCTTC. Protein sequence: CASSLGDRGLANYGYTF. The V and J genes are TRBV5-4 and TRBJ1-2, with 10 bases matching TRBD1. J gave up 2 bases and V 0 bases, and 7 bases lay outside the gene matches. The CDR3 has 17 residues. Germline CDR1 is SGHNT and CDR2 is YYREEE (reference sequence).

J is TRBJ2-7 and V is TRBV9; 8 nucleotides align to TRBD1. The ends lost 3 bases at V and 5 bases at J; junction bases unmatched: 13. The germline gives CDR1 SGDLS, CDR2 YYNGEE. The CDR3 has 16 amino acids. The CDR3 DNA follows: TGTGCCAGCAGCGCAAAGACAGGGGATGGTGGGGACGAGCAGTACTTC. Its translation is CASSAKTGDGGDEQYF.

The rearrangement links TRBV10-3 to TRBJ2-2; D is unresolved. CDR1 ENHRY and CDR2 SYGVKD come from the germline V gene. V was pared by 5 bases and J by 6 bases, with 10 bases between. The CDR3 consists of 13 residues. This CDR3 is CAISRTGSGELFF. The CDR3 DNA follows: TGTGCCATCAGTCGTACGGGTTCCGGGGAGCTGTTTTTT.